Each of the 29 T cell receptor beta chains below was sequenced from the same sample in a study of T cell responses to AZD1222 COVID-19 vaccine. TCRdb keeps only in-frame clones here, not all; method: immunoSEQ multiplex PCR. Among some 130,000 clones, just over 90% were seen once, and the ten largest hold less than 1.3%. The specimen comprised peripheral blood, sampled 28 days after the second AZD1222 dose. The receptors derive from an adult who received the AZD1222 COVID-19 vaccine.

The chain joins TRBV6-6 to TRBJ2-7; 9 nucleotides align to TRBD2. Per germline, CDR1 MNHNY and CDR2 SVGAGI (reference sequence). V lost 5 bases, J lost 1 base, and 15 bases stayed unmatched. This CDR3 has 18 amino acids. The CDR3 coding sequence is TGTGCCAGCAGTCGGGGCGGAGATACGACTAGCGGTTCCTACGAGCAGTACTTC. Amino acids: CASSRGGDTTSGSYEQYF.

The chain has TRBV3-1 (or the pseudogene TRBV3-2) and TRBJ1-2, with D maybe TRBD1 (5 bases). Germline lookup yields CDR1 LGHDT and CDR2 YNNKEL (reference sequence). The CDR3 is 16 amino acids. Trimming removed 5 bases from V and 2 bases from J, with 18 bases in between. For the CDR3, the DNA is TGTGCCAGCAGCGAAGCGGCGTTGGGGCCCAACTATGGCTACACCTTC. Amino acids: CASSEAALGPNYGYTF.

V is TRBV28 and J is TRBJ2-1; 8 nucleotides match TRBD1. The CDR3 contains 15 residues. Germline V gene lookup returns CDR1 MDHEN and CDR2 SYDVKM. With 5 bases clipped from V and 4 bases from J, the junction kept 7 bases outside the gene matches. The CDR3: CASSPIDRGYNEQFF. The CDR3 DNA reads TGTGCCAGCAGTCCCATCGACAGGGGTTACAATGAGCAGTTCTTC.

The chain couples TRBV30 to TRBJ2-1, with D perhaps matching TRBD1 or TRBD2 (5 bases each). This CDR3 spans 14 amino acids. Germline loops: CDR1 GTSNPN, CDR2 SVGIG (reference sequence). The V end was cut by 3 bases, the J end by 0 bases, with 9 bases between. As DNA, the CDR3 is TGTGCCTGGAGCGGGGCGGTCTCCTACAATGAGCAGTTCTTC. Its protein product is CAWSGAVSYNEQFF. Using reference TRBV30 and TRBJ2-1 for the parts outside the CDR3, the full variable domain is SQTIHQWPATLVQPVGSPLSLECTVEGTSNPNLYWYRQAAGRGLQLLFYSVGIGQISSEVPQNLSASRPQDRQFILSSKKLLLSDSGFYLCAWSGAVSYNEQFFGPGTRLTVL.

This chain joins TRBV5-4 and TRBJ1-1, with a weak D call TRBD1 (5 bases). Trimming took 4 bases from V and 0 from J, leaving 13 bases between them. There are 15 residues in the CDR3. Germline V gene data show CDR1 as SGHNT and CDR2 as YYREEE (reference sequence). CDR3 amino acids: CASSTMGGMNTEAFF. The CDR3 DNA reads TGTGCCAGCAGCACGATGGGGGGAATGAACACTGAAGCTTTCTTT.

The chain has TRBV11-2 and TRBJ1-2; D is undetermined. The CDR3 runs 16 residues. The V end lost 3 bases, the J end lost 2 bases, and 16 bases lay between the germline ends. Germline CDR1 SGHAT, CDR2 FQNNGV. CDR3 amino acids: CASSFKPTHRNYGYTF. In nucleotides, the CDR3 is TGTGCCAGCAGCTTCAAGCCAACACACCGAAACTATGGCTACACCTTC.

V usage is TRBV7-9 and J usage is TRBJ1-4; 7 bases are shared with TRBD1. V shed 5 bases, J shed 0 bases, and the junction held 6 bases outside the gene matches. Per germline, CDR1 SEHNR and CDR2 FQNEAQ (reference sequence). The CDR3 covers 16 residues. This CDR3 reads CASSESQGATNEKLFF. CDR3 bases: TGTGCCAGCAGCGAATCCCAGGGGGCAACTAATGAAAAACTGTTTTTT.

J is TRBJ1-1 and V is TRBV19; weak D call: TRBD1 (5 bases). Germline loops: CDR1 LNHDA, CDR2 SQIVND (reference sequence). The CDR3 runs to 13 residues. Trimming pared 3 bases from V and 4 bases from J, leaving 9 bases between. The CDR3 DNA reads TGTGCCAGTAGTATCGGGACCCTCACTGAAGCTTTCTTT. Translation: CASSIGTLTEAFF.

The chain carries TRBV30 and TRBJ2-7; D is undetermined. The germline gives CDR1 GTSNPN, CDR2 SVGIG (reference sequence). This CDR3 comprises 12 residues. V lost 2 bases, J lost 5 bases, and 10 bases lay in between. CDR3 sequence: CAWSPGSDEQYF. CDR3 bases: TGTGCCTGGAGTCCCGGTTCGGACGAGCAGTACTTC.

The CDR3 sequence is CASSLEGREQYF. In DNA, the CDR3 is TGTGCCAGCAGCTTAGAGGGGCGAGAGCAGTACTTC. The V and J genes are TRBV7-8 and TRBJ2-7, with a possible D match to TRBD1 (5 bases). The germline V and J ends were trimmed by 1 base and 7 bases, with 8 bases remaining between them. The CDR3 length is 12 residues. Germline-derived CDR1 and CDR2 are SGHVS and FQNEAQ.

This clone has a single count. The chain joins TRBV19 to TRBJ1-2; D remains unclear. The CDR3 has 16 amino acids. CDR1 is LNHDA, CDR2 SQIVND, per germline (reference sequence). V lost 7 bases to trimming and J lost 4 bases, with 22 bases between them. The CDR3 loop reads CASNLRPKGGGYGYTF. Written as DNA, the CDR3 is TGTGCCAGTAATTTGCGTCCTAAGGGAGGAGGCTATGGCTACACCTTC.

The rearrangement joins TRBV28 to TRBJ1-5, with a possible D match to TRBD1 (5 bases). Trimming cost V 1 base and J 9 bases, with 10 bases left between them. The CDR3 totals 13 residues. Germline CDR1 and CDR2: MDHEN and SYDVKM. The CDR3 DNA is TGTGCCAGCAGTTTATACCAAACAGGGCCCCAGCATTTT. Protein: CASSLYQTGPQHF.

The rearrangement uses TRBV18 and TRBJ1-4; TRBD1 matches at 9 bases. Germline loops: CDR1 KGHSH, CDR2 LQKENI. CDR3 length: 14 residues. After removal of 5 bases from V and 6 bases from J, the junction contained 4 bases not matched to a gene. This CDR3 reads CASSTTGGDEKLFF. In nucleotides, the CDR3 is TGTGCCAGCTCAACGACAGGGGGGGATGAAAAACTGTTTTTT.

V usage is TRBV5-1 and J usage is TRBJ2-5; no clear D gene. Per germline, CDR1 SGHRS and CDR2 YFSETQ. The CDR3 spans 13 residues. V was pared by 5 bases and J by 2 bases, with 10 bases between. As DNA, the CDR3 is TGCGCCAGCAGTCACGGTAAACAAGAGACCCAGTACTTC. Translation gives CASSHGKQETQYF.

CDR3 DNA sequence: TGCGCCAGCAGCTTGGGGGGCCCGAGCACAGATACGCAGTATTTT. Encoded protein: CASSLGGPSTDTQYF. The chain couples TRBV5-1 to TRBJ2-3; perhaps TRBD1 as D (5 bases). The CDR3 is 15 amino acids. V shed 0 bases and J shed 0 bases, with 8 bases lying between them. Germline V gene sequence: CDR1 SGHRS, CDR2 YFSETQ.

The chain employs TRBV19 and TRBJ2-7; 7 nucleotides match TRBD1. The CDR3 sequence is 15 residues long. The J segment lost 1 base and the V segment lost 4 bases, leaving 7 bases of the junction unmatched. CDR1 is LNHDA and CDR2 is SQIVND in the germline V gene (reference sequence). CDR3 region: CASSTPPGQSYEQYF. CDR3 nucleotides: TGTGCCAGTAGTACCCCGCCGGGACAGTCCTACGAGCAGTACTTC.

This chain joins TRBV28 and TRBJ1-4; a weak D match, TRBD1 (5 bases). Trimming removed 6 bases at V and 10 bases at J, with 12 bases between. Looked up from germline, CDR1 is MDHEN and CDR2 is SYDVKM. CDR3 length: 12 residues. In DNA, the CDR3 is TGTGCCAGCAGCCCGTACGGGGGAAAACTGTTTTTT. Protein sequence: CASSPYGGKLFF. Full variable domain (remainder filled in from reference TRBV28 and TRBJ1-4): DVKVTQSSRYLVKRTGEKVFLECVQDMDHENMFWYRQDPGLGLRLIYFSYDVKMKEKGDIPEGYSVSREKKERFSLILESASTNQTSMYLCASSPYGGKLFFGSGTQLSVL.

The chain combines TRBV14 with TRBJ2-7, with D unclear. Trimming removed 3 bases at V and 2 bases at J, with 5 bases between. Germline V gene sequence: CDR1 SGHDN, CDR2 FVKESK. The CDR3 runs to 12 residues. The CDR3 reads CASSHRTYEQYF. The DNA for the CDR3 is TGTGCCAGCAGCCACCGTACCTACGAGCAGTACTTC.

The chain joins TRBV24-1 to TRBJ2-1; D is undetermined. V lost 5 bases and J lost 8, with 6 bases in between. From germline, CDR1 is KGHDR and CDR2 SFDVKD. CDR3 length equals 11 residues. Here the CDR3 DNA reads TGTGCCACCAGTGTAAACGATGAGCAGTTCTTC. Its protein product is CATSVNDEQFF.

The chain joins TRBV5-4 to TRBJ2-7, with 10 bases matching TRBD2. Per germline, CDR1 SGHNT and CDR2 YYREEE (reference sequence). This CDR3 contains 15 residues. V lost 0 bases to trimming and J lost 6 bases; unmatched junction nucleotides: 6. CDR3 nucleotides: TGTGCCAGCAGCTTGGCCATGGGACTAGCGACCGAGCAGTACTTC. Its protein product is CASSLAMGLATEQYF.

The chain is built from TRBV19 and TRBJ2-7; 11 bases are a match to TRBD2. CDR1 LNHDA and CDR2 SQIVND come from the germline V gene (reference sequence). The V and J ends lost 9 bases and 2 bases, in that order; junction bases with no gene match: 6. The CDR3 consists of 14 residues. CDR3 protein: CARTRLAGTYEQYF. CDR3 bases: TGTGCCAGAACCAGACTAGCGGGAACCTACGAGCAGTACTTC.

The chain is built from TRBV27 and TRBJ1-5; D is possibly TRBD1 (6 bases). Germline CDR1 and CDR2: MNHEY and SMNVEV (reference sequence). The V gene lost 2 bases and the J gene lost 2 bases, with 10 bases spanning the gap. The CDR3 runs to 15 residues. CDR3 loop: CASSLGDNRNQPQHF. The CDR3 bases are TGTGCCAGCAGTTTAGGGGACAATCGCAATCAGCCCCAGCATTTT.

The chain carries TRBV3-1 (or the pseudogene TRBV3-2) and TRBJ2-3; D remains ambiguous. The germline CDR1 and CDR2 sequences are LGHDT and YNNKEL (reference sequence). The V end was cut by 0 bases, the J end by 2 bases, with 6 bases between. This CDR3 contains 14 residues. CDR3 loop: CASSQDAFTDTQYF. CDR3 nucleotide sequence: TGTGCCAGCAGCCAAGATGCCTTCACAGATACGCAGTATTTT.

This clone is medium-sized in the sample. The CDR3 coding sequence is TGTGCCAGCAGCTTCCCGACGGGACTGACCGGGGAGCTGTTTTTT. Translated: CASSFPTGLTGELFF. V and J are TRBV7-2 and TRBJ2-2, with D possibly matching TRBD2 (6 bases). The V gene's germline CDR1 is SGHTA and CDR2 FQGNSA. The CDR3 has 15 residues. V lost 3 bases, J lost 5 bases, and 13 bases lay in between.

The J gene is TRBJ1-1, the V gene TRBV18; unclear D gene. Germline V CDR1 and CDR2: KGHSH, LQKENI. CDR3 length: 16 residues. The germline V and J ends were trimmed by 3 bases and 1 base, with 15 bases remaining between them. The CDR3, as DNA: TGTGCCAGCTCACCGGTTGGACGAGCGGGGAACACTGAAGCTTTCTTT. Protein sequence: CASSPVGRAGNTEAFF.

V is TRBV4-1 and J is TRBJ1-2; D not certain. CDR1 and CDR2 from the germline V gene are MGHRA and YSYEKL. The V end was cut by 1 base, the J end by 0 bases, with 9 bases between. This CDR3 contains 15 residues. The CDR3 region has the DNA TGCGCCAGCAGCCAAGGCGGTTGGGCTAACTATGGCTACACCTTC. This encodes CASSQGGWANYGYTF.

The V gene is TRBV9, the J gene TRBJ2-3, with a possible D match to TRBD2 (5 bases). CDR1 and CDR2 (germline): SGDLS, YYNGEE. CDR3 length: 14 amino acids. V lost 4 bases and J lost 3, with 12 bases in between. CDR3 protein: CASSIWESTDTQYF. CDR3 DNA: TGTGCCAGCAGCATCTGGGAGTCAACAGATACGCAGTATTTT.

The V and J genes are TRBV3-1 (or the pseudogene TRBV3-2) and TRBJ1-2; D ambiguous. Germline CDR1 is LGHDT and CDR2 is YNNKEL (reference sequence). This CDR3 has 16 amino acids. V gave up 2 bases and J gave up 8 bases, with 21 bases separating them. CDR3 amino acids: CASSQNRRHSFGGYTF. The CDR3 DNA sequence: TGTGCCAGCAGCCAAAATCGACGACACTCTTTCGGGGGCTACACCTTC.

V and J are TRBV19 and TRBJ2-5, with 7 positions matching TRBD1. The CDR3 runs 16 residues. V gave up 2 bases and J gave up 5 bases; unmatched junction bases: 11. The germline CDR1 and CDR2 sequences are LNHDA and SQIVND (reference sequence). As DNA, the CDR3 is TGTGCCAGTAGTATATCCCCCCAGGGGGTGAGCGAGACCCAGTACTTC. It codes for CASSISPQGVSETQYF.